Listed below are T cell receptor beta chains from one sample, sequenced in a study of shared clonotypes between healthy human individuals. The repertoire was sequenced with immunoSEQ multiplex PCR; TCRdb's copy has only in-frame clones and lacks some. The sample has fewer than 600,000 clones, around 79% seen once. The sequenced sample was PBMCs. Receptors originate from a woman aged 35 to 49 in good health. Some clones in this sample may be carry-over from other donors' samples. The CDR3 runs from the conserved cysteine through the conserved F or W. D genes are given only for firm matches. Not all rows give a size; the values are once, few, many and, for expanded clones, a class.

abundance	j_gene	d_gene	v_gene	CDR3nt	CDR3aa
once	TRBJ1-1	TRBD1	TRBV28	TGTGCCAGCAGTTCCCCCGGGACAGGGATGAACACTGAAGCTTTCTTT	CASSSPGTGMNTEAFF
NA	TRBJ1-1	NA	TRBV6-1	TGTGCCAGCAGTGAAACGGCGTCAGGGTGGACTGAAGCTTTCTTT	CASSETASGWTEAFF
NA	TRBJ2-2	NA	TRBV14	TGTGCCAGCAGCCAAGTCCCGGGGTCCGCCGGGGAGCTGTTTTTT	CASSQVPGSAGELFF
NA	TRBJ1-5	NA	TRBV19	TGTGCCACCTCCGGGGGGTACGGCAATCAGCCCCAGCATTTT	CATSGGYGNQPQHF
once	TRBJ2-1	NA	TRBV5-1	TGCGCCAGCAGCCCCTTGGGGTACAATGAGCAGTTCTTC	CASSPLGYNEQFF
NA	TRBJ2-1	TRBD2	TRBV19	TGTGCCAGTAGTATTGGGACTAGCGGGAGCGATGAGCAGTTCTTC	CASSIGTSGSDEQFF
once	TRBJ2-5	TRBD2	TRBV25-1	TGTGCCAGCGCCCCAAGGGGAGCGGGAGGGGAGACCCAGTACTTC	CASAPRGAGGETQYF
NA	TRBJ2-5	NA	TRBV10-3	TGTGCCATCAGCCTGGGACACGCTACCCAAGAGACCCAGTACTTC	CAISLGHATQETQYF
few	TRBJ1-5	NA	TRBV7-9	TGTGCCAGCAGCTTTCAAAGCAATCAGCCCCAGCATTTT	CASSFQSNQPQHF
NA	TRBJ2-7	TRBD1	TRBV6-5	TGTGCCAGCAGTCTGACAGGGACATCCGAGCAGTACTTC	CASSLTGTSEQYF
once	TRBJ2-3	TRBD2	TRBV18	TGTGCCAGCTCCTTAGCGGGAGGTTCCGCAGATACGCAGTATTTT	CASSLAGGSADTQYF
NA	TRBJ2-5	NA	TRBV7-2	TGTGCCAGCAGCTTTTATCGGTCGAGGGGGGGAGAGACCCAGTACTTC	CASSFYRSRGGETQYF
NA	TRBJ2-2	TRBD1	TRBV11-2	TGTGCCAGCAGCTTAGGGACCGGGACAGGGTTGACCGGGGAGCTGTTTTTT	CASSLGTGTGLTGELFF
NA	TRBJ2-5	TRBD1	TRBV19	TGTGCCAGTAGTATTACCGGGACAGGAGTTCAGTACTTC	CASSITGTGVQYF
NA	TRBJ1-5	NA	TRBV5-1	TGCGCCAGCAGCAAGGAGGGGAATCAGCCCCAGCATTTT	CASSKEGNQPQHF
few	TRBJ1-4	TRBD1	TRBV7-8	TGTGCCAGCAGCCTTCAAGGGGGCGCGGGAGAAAAACTGTTTTTT	CASSLQGGAGEKLFF
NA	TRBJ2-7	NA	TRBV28	TGTGCCAGCAAAGATTCTAGAACCTACGAGCAGTACTTC	CASKDSRTYEQYF
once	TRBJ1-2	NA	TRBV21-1	TGTGCCAGCAGCAGCCGACAGGGAGGTGGCTACACCTTC	CASSSRQGGGYTF
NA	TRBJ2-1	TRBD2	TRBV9	TGTGCCAGCAGCGAGACTAGCGGGAGAGCATACAATGAGCAGTTCTTC	CASSETSGRAYNEQFF
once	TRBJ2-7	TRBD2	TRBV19	TGTGCCAGTAGTAGCGGGAGCTACGAGCAGTACTTC	CASSSGSYEQYF
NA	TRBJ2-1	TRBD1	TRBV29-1	TGCAGCGCCCGGGACAGGAACAATGAGCAGTTCTTC	CSARDRNNEQFF
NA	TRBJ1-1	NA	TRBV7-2	TGTGCCAGCAGCTTGGCAGGGATTACGGCTGAAGCTTTCTTT	CASSLAGITAEAFF
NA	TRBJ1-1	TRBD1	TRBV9	TGTGCCAGCAGCGTAGATGCGCAGGGGGCGAACACTGAAGCTTTCTTT	CASSVDAQGANTEAFF
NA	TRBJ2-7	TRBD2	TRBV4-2	TGTGCCAGCAGCAAGGGACTAGCGAGTGAGCAGTACTTC	CASSKGLASEQYF
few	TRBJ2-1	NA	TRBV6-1	TGTGCCAGCACCCTAACCTGGGGTGAGCAGTTCTTC	CASTLTWGEQFF
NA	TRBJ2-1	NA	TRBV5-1	TGCGCCAGCAGCTTGGTATTCGCTAGCGATAATGAGCAGTTCTTC	CASSLVFASDNEQFF
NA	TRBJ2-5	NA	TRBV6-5	TGTGCCAGCAGTTACGCGGGCTTTGGGGAGACCCAGTACTTC	CASSYAGFGETQYF
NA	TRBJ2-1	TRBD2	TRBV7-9	TGTGCCAGCAGCTTTTGGAGACTAGCGGGAGACATTTTTGAGCAGTTCTTC	CASSFWRLAGDIFEQFF
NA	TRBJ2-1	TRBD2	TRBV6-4	TGTGCTCTGTCTTGCCGTCGGGGGAGGGCCTCCTACAATGAGCAGTTCTTC	CALSCRRGRASYNEQFF
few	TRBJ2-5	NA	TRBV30	TGTGCCTGGTCCGGGGGAGAGACCCAGTACTTC	CAWSGGETQYF
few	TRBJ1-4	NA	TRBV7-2	TGTGCCAGCAGCTGGGGCGGCGCAACTAATGAAAAACTGTTTTTT	CASSWGGATNEKLFF
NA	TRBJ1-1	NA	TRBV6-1	TGTGCCAGCAGTGAAAGTATAGTTCCGGACACTGAAGCTTTCTTT	CASSESIVPDTEAFF
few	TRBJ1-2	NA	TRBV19	TGTGCCACCACACAGGACGCTAACTATGGCTACACCTTC	CATTQDANYGYTF
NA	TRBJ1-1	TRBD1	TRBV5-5	TGTGCCAGCAGCTGGAGACAGGGAGGCACTGAAGCTTTCTTT	CASSWRQGGTEAFF
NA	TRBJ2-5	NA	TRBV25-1	TGTGCCAGCAGTAATTTAGTAGAGTACCAAGAGACCCAGTACTTC	CASSNLVEYQETQYF
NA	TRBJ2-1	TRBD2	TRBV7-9	TGTGCCAGCACCAGAAGGCCGGCTCGGGGGGATGAGCAGTTCTTC	CASTRRPARGDEQFF
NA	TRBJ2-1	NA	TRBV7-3	TGTGCCAGCAGTTACTTTGGGGTGCGTGAGCAGTTCTTC	CASSYFGVREQFF
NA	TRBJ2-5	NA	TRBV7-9	TGTGCCAGCAGCTCGGTACATTGGGAGACCCAGTACTTC	CASSSVHWETQYF
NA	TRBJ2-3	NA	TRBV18	TGTGCCAGCTCACCAGGCAGAGCAGGAATAACAGATACGCAGTATTTT	CASSPGRAGITDTQYF
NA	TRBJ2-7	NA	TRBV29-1	TGCAGCGTCATTATGAGCGGCCGCCGGGGTGAGCAGTACTTC	CSVIMSGRRGEQYF
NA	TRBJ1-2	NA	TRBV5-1	TGCGCCAGCAGCCCCGAGGGAGGGTTGAACTATGGCTACACCTTC	CASSPEGGLNYGYTF
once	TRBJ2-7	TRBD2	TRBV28	TGTGCCAGCAGTCTTCCCACTAGCGGGAGGGTGTCCTACGAGCAGTACTTC	CASSLPTSGRVSYEQYF
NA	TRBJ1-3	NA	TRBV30	TGTGCCTGGACGGTGGGGGGGGGAAACACCATATATTTT	CAWTVGGGNTIYF
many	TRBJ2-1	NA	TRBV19	TGTGCCAGTAGTGTCGCTAGCGAAGTCTACAATGAGCAGTTCTTC	CASSVASEVYNEQFF
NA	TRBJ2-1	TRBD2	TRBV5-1	TGCGCCAGCAGCCTGACCCTAGGACTAGCGGGAGGGCGGTATGAGCAGTTCTTC	CASSLTLGLAGGRYEQFF
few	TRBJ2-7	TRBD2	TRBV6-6	TGTGCCAGCAGTTACCGTAAGAGCGGGAGTGCCTACGAGCAGTACTTC	CASSYRKSGSAYEQYF
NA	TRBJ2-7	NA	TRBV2	TGTGCCAGCAGCGGGACCGGAGACGCCTACGAGCAGTACTTC	CASSGTGDAYEQYF
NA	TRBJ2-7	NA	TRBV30	TGTGCCTGGGCCCCACCCGGGAGTCAAGCAAACTACGAGCAGTACTTC	CAWAPPGSQANYEQYF
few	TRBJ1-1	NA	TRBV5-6	TGTGCCAGCAGCTTGGGGGACACTGAAGCTTTCTTT	CASSLGDTEAFF
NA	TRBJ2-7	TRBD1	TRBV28	TGTGCCAGCAGTTCCCCCCACAGGGGTGGGTACGAGCAGTACTTC	CASSSPHRGGYEQYF
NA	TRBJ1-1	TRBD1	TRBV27	TGTGCCAGCAGCCTTATCCCGACAGGGATGGGCACTGAAGCTTTCTTT	CASSLIPTGMGTEAFF
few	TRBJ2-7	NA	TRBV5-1	TGCGCCAGCAGCTTGGCCCTCGATAGGCCCGAGCAGTACTTC	CASSLALDRPEQYF
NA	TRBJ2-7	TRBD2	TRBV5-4	TGTGCCAGCAGCTTAGATACTAGCGAACAGTACTTC	CASSLDTSEQYF
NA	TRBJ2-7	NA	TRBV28	TGTGCCAGCAGTTTAGGCAACTACGAGCAGTACTTC	CASSLGNYEQYF
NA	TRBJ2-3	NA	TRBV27	TGTGCCAGCAGTCAGCGAAGCACAGATACGCAGTATTTT	CASSQRSTDTQYF
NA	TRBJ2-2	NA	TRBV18	TGTGCCAGCTCAGGGACAACCAACACCGGGGAGCTGTTTTTT	CASSGTTNTGELFF
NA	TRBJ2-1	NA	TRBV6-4	TGTGCCAGCAGTGACACACCAGAGAATGAGCAGTTCTTC	CASSDTPENEQFF